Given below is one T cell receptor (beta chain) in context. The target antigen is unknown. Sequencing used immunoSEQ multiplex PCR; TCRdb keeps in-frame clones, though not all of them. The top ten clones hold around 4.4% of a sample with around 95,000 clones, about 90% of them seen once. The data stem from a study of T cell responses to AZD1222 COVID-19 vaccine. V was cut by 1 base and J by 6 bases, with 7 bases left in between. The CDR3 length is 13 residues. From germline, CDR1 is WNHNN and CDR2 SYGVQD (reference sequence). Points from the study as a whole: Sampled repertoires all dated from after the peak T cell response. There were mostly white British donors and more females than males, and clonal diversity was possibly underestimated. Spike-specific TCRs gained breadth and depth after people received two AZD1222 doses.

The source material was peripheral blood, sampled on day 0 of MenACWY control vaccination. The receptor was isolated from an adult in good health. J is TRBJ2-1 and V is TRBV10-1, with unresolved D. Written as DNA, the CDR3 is TGCGCCAGCAGTGAGTTTAGTACCAATGAGCAGTTCTTC. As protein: CASSEFSTNEQFF.